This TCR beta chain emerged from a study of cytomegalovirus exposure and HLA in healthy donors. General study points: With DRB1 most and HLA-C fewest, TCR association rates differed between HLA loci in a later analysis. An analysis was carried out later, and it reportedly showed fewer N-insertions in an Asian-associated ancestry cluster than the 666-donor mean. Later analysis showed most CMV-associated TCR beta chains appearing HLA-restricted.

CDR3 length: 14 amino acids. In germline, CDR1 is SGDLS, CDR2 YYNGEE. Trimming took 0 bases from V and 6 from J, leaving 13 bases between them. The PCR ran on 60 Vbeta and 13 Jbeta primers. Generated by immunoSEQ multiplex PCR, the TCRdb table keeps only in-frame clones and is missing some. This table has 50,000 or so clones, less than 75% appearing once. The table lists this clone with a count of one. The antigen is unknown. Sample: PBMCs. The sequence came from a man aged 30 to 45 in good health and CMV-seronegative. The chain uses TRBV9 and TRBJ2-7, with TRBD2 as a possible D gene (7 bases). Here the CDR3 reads CASSVAREGGEQYF. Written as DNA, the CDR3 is TGTGCCAGCAGCGTAGCTAGGGAGGGGGGCGAGCAGTACTTC.